This passage covers 29 T cell receptor beta chains from one sample sequenced in a study of control samples from healthy donors and cancer patients. The protocol was immunoSEQ multiplex PCR, while the TCRdb copy is restricted to in-frame clones and leaves out a portion. The sample has 90,000 to 150,000 clones, around 89% seen once. What was sequenced was blood. These receptors were collected from a man aged 40-50 years in good health.

The rearrangement links TRBV9 to TRBJ2-7, with TRBD2 matching over 7 bases. The germline V gene encodes CDR1 SGDLS and CDR2 YYNGEE. The CDR3 loop spans 14 amino acids. The junction had 2 bases not matched to a gene; V was cut back by 0 bases and J by 2 bases. As DNA, the CDR3 is TGTGCCAGCAGCGTAGTTGCGGGGGCCTACGAGCAGTACTTC. Protein: CASSVVAGAYEQYF.

The chain carries TRBV20-1 and TRBJ2-2; 8 bases are shared with TRBD2. CDR1 and CDR2 from the germline V gene are DFQATT and SNEGSKA (reference sequence). The ends lost 3 bases at V and 6 bases at J; junction bases unmatched: 3. This CDR3 has 13 amino acids. The CDR3 DNA reads as TGCAGTGCTAGTAGCGGGGAGGCCGGGGAGCTGTTTTTT. Its translation is CSASSGEAGELFF.

This chain connects TRBV9 to TRBJ1-3; D remains unclear. Germline V gives CDR1 SGDLS, CDR2 YYNGEE. Trimming took 0 bases from V and 2 from J, leaving 3 bases between them. This CDR3 contains 13 residues. The CDR3 nucleotides read TGTGCCAGCAGCGTAGAAGCTGGAAACACCATATATTTT. It yields the protein CASSVEAGNTIYF. The variable domain in full, with the rest retrieved from reference TRBV9 and TRBJ1-3, is DSGVTQTPKHLITATGQRVTLRCSPRSGDLSVYWYQQSLDQGLQFLIQYYNGEERAKGNILERFSAQQFPDLHSELNLSSLELGDSALYFCASSVEAGNTIYFGEGSWLTVV.

The gene calls are TRBV5-1 and TRBJ2-1; 8 bases fit TRBD2. V lost 0 bases, J lost 6 bases, and 8 bases stayed unmatched. The CDR3 loop spans 16 amino acids. Germline V gives CDR1 SGHRS, CDR2 YFSETQ. CDR3 loop: CASSLEVAGGVNEQFF. CDR3 nucleotide sequence: TGCGCCAGCAGCTTGGAAGTTGCGGGGGGAGTCAATGAGCAGTTCTTC.

The chain joins TRBV6-1 to TRBJ1-1; D gene ambiguous. The V gene's germline CDR1 is MNHNS and CDR2 SASEGT. Between the trimmed V and J ends, which lost 3 bases and 1 base, there was a span of 9 bases. The CDR3 runs to 14 residues. The CDR3 loop is CASSDLRRNTEAFF. As DNA, the CDR3 is TGTGCCAGCAGTGATCTACGGAGGAACACTGAAGCTTTCTTT.

The genes are TRBV5-5 and TRBJ1-5, with TRBD1 as a possible D gene (5 bases). Trimming removed 0 bases at V and 0 bases at J, with 10 bases between. This CDR3 comprises 16 residues. Germline CDR1 SGHKS, CDR2 YYEKEE (reference sequence). CDR3 DNA sequence: TGTGCCAGCAGCTTGGGACAGTCCATTAGCAATCAGCCCCAGCATTTT. Translation: CASSLGQSISNQPQHF.

The chain recombines TRBV28 with TRBJ1-1; 9 positions agree with TRBD1. The CDR3 totals 15 residues. J was trimmed by 11 bases and V by 1 base; bases with no gene match: 11. The germline V gene encodes CDR1 MDHEN and CDR2 SYDVKM. The CDR3 region is CASSLSTRRGQGAFF. The CDR3 DNA sequence: TGTGCCAGCAGTTTATCCACCCGACGAGGACAGGGGGCTTTCTTT.

This rearrangement joins TRBV7-9 to TRBJ1-5; D perhaps matches TRBD1 (5 bases). Germline V gene data show CDR1 as SEHNR and CDR2 as FQNEAQ (reference sequence). The CDR3 loop spans 15 amino acids. V dropped 0 bases and J dropped 2 bases, with 8 bases sitting between them. CDR3 sequence (DNA): TGTGCCAGCAGCTTAGCGGGGCAGGGCAATCAGCCCCAGCATTTT. Translation gives CASSLAGQGNQPQHF. Variable domain in full (rest from reference TRBV7-9 and TRBJ1-5): DTGVSQNPRHKITKRGQNVTFRCDPISEHNRLYWYRQTLGQGPEFLTYFQNEAQLEKSRLLSDRFSAERPKGSFSTLEIQRTEQGDSAMYLCASSLAGQGNQPQHFGDGTRLSIL.

This rearrangement joins TRBV4-2 to TRBJ1-6; 8 nucleotides match TRBD1. CDR3 size: 16 residues. After removal of 1 base from V and 7 bases from J, the junction contained 6 bases not matched to a gene. Germline V gene lookup returns CDR1 LGHNA and CDR2 YNFKEQ. The CDR3 is CASSQGTGRRNSPLHF. CDR3 coding DNA: TGTGCCAGCAGCCAAGGGACAGGGAGGAGGAATTCACCCCTCCACTTT.

The chain has TRBV7-8 and TRBJ2-2; 10 bases line up with TRBD2. Germline CDR1 SGHVS, CDR2 FQNEAQ. The CDR3 has 14 amino acids. Trimming cost V 7 bases and J 2 bases; bases outside gene matches: 1. CDR3 region: CASTSGGNTGELFF. The CDR3, as DNA: TGTGCCAGCACTAGCGGGGGCAACACCGGGGAGCTGTTTTTT. The complete variable domain, with remaining parts taken from reference TRBV7-8 and TRBJ2-2, reads GAGVSQSPRYKVAKRGQDVALRCDPISGHVSLFWYQQALGQGPEFLTYFQNEAQLDKSGLPSDRFFAERPEGSVSTLKIQRTQQEDSAVYLCASTSGGNTGELFFGEGSRLTVL.

V and J are TRBV5-6 and TRBJ2-7, with D tentatively TRBD1 (5 bases). Germline loops: CDR1 SGHDT, CDR2 YYEEEE. Trimming shortened V by 4 bases and J by 5 bases, and 13 bases separated the two germline ends. This CDR3 is built from 13 residues. In nucleotides, the CDR3 is TGTGCCAGCAGCGACACCCAGGGTCACGAGCAGTACTTC. This translates into CASSDTQGHEQYF.

Only one count was recorded for this clone. V gene TRBV14 combines with J gene TRBJ2-3, with TRBD2 matching over 10 bases. The CDR3 consists of 16 residues. The trim removed 7 bases at V and 1 base at J, leaving 8 bases unmatched. Germline assignment: CDR1 SGHDN and CDR2 FVKESK. The CDR3 reads CASKGDLAGGTDTQYF. The DNA of the CDR3 is TGTGCCAGCAAAGGGGACCTAGCGGGGGGCACAGATACGCAGTATTTT.

CDR3 residues: CASSEYRYTF. The CDR3 nucleotides read TGTGCCAGCAGTGAGTACCGCTACACCTTC. V usage is TRBV6-1 and J usage is TRBJ1-2; no firm D call. V was pared by 3 bases and J by 9 bases, with 5 bases between. CDR1 and CDR2 from the germline V gene are MNHNS and SASEGT. The CDR3 contains 10 residues.

This chain joins TRBV6-5 and TRBJ2-7, with 12 bases that match TRBD2. CDR1 is MNHEY, CDR2 SVGAGI, per germline. This CDR3 has 15 amino acids. V dropped 2 bases and J dropped 7; count of bases not matched to a gene: 6. CDR3 DNA sequence: TGTGCCAGCAGTTACAGACTAGCGGGGGCTGGGGAGCAGTACTTC. Its translation: CASSYRLAGAGEQYF.

The rearrangement uses TRBV18 and TRBJ1-1; D might be TRBD1 (5 bases). This CDR3 is 16 amino acids long. The germline V gene has CDR1 KGHSH and CDR2 LQKENI. V was shortened by 4 bases and J by 0 bases, with 15 bases between the two germline ends. This chain's CDR3 is CASSLSAGLLNTEAFF. CDR3 coding DNA: TGTGCCAGCTCACTCTCCGCGGGACTCTTGAACACTGAAGCTTTCTTT. The entire variable domain, with the rest obtained from reference TRBV18 and TRBJ1-1, is as follows: NAGVMQNPRHLVRRRGQEARLRCSPMKGHSHVYWYRQLPEEGLKFMVYLQKENIIDESGMPKERFSAEFPKEGPSILRIQQVVRGDSAAYFCASSLSAGLLNTEAFFGQGTRLTVV.

The chain uses TRBV6-2 or TRBV6-3 and TRBJ1-3; 7 bases are a match to TRBD1. From germline, CDR1 is MNHEY and CDR2 SVGEGT. Germline trimming cut 6 bases from V and 2 bases from J; bases unmatched to any gene: 7. This CDR3 spans 15 amino acids. The CDR3 DNA reads as TGTGCCAGCAGCGGGACAGCGGGAACTGGAAACACCATATATTTT. As protein: CASSGTAGTGNTIYF.

This chain connects TRBV7-9 to TRBJ1-1, with 7 bases identical to TRBD1. V dropped 3 bases and J dropped 5; count of bases not matched to a gene: 6. CDR3 length: 14 amino acids. Per the germline V gene, CDR1 is SEHNR and CDR2 is FQNEAQ (reference sequence). The CDR3 here is CASSFRQGGTEAFF. The DNA of the CDR3 is TGTGCCAGCAGCTTCCGACAGGGTGGGACTGAAGCTTTCTTT.

This chain joins TRBV7-8 and TRBJ2-3; TRBD1 might be the D (6 bases). Germline CDR1 SGHVS, CDR2 FQNEAQ. The germline V and J ends were trimmed by 1 base and 0 bases, with 8 bases remaining between them. The CDR3 totals 15 residues. The CDR3 here is CASSLGQVSTDTQYF. CDR3 in DNA: TGTGCCAGCAGCTTAGGACAGGTTAGCACAGATACGCAGTATTTT.

Only one count was recorded for this clone. The chain uses TRBV7-8 and TRBJ1-3, with D possibly matching TRBD1 (5 bases). The V gene's germline CDR1 is SGHVS and CDR2 FQNEAQ. Between the trimmed V and J ends, which lost 4 bases and 0 bases, there was a span of 13 bases. The CDR3 totals 16 residues. The CDR3 is CASSSRGMSSGNTIYF. CDR3 nucleotide sequence: TGTGCCAGCAGCTCGAGGGGCATGAGCTCTGGAAACACCATATATTTT.

Details on this clone: The junction does not match germline at one end; this may be a read error. Other nucleotide sequences from this sample produce the same CDR3. The gene calls are TRBV7-3 and TRBJ2-2; 9 bases are shared with TRBD1. The germline gives CDR1 SGHTA, CDR2 FQGTGA. The CDR3 contains 14 residues. The CDR3 nucleotides are TGTGCCAGCAGCACCGGGACAGGGACCGGAGAGCTGTTTTTT. Its translation: CASSTGTGTGELFF.

V gene TRBV14 combines with J gene TRBJ2-3; TRBD2 matches 7 bases. This CDR3 is 16 amino acids long. After removal of 0 bases from V and 7 bases from J, the junction contained 10 bases not matched to a gene. Germline V gene data show CDR1 as SGHDN and CDR2 as FVKESK. For the CDR3, the DNA is TGTGCCAGCAGCCAAGATCTATGGGCTAGCGGCAATACGCAGTATTTT. Encoded protein: CASSQDLWASGNTQYF.

This chain joins TRBV5-1 and TRBJ1-6, with D possibly TRBD1 on 5 matching bases. Germline V lookup: CDR1 SGHRS, CDR2 YFSETQ. The CDR3 covers 16 residues. V lost 3 bases, J lost 8 bases, and 18 bases lay in between. The CDR3 DNA is TGCGCCAGCAGCTGGACCCAGGGAAACGGGGATTCACCCCTCCACTTT. It translates to CASSWTQGNGDSPLHF.

The chain joins TRBV5-8 to TRBJ1-1, with 9 bases matching TRBD1. V dropped 6 bases and J dropped 5; count of bases not matched to a gene: 11. CDR3 length: 15 amino acids. Germline V gene sequence: CDR1 SGHTS, CDR2 YDEGEE. CDR3 coding DNA: TGTGCCAGCACCAAAGACAGGGGGGGTGGTACTGAAGCTTTCTTT. Translated: CASTKDRGGGTEAFF.

The J gene is TRBJ2-1, the V gene TRBV11-2; D tentatively fits TRBD1 or TRBD2 (5 bases each). V lost 6 bases, J lost 6 bases, and 24 bases lay in between. There are 17 residues in the CDR3. Germline CDR1 SGHAT, CDR2 FQNNGV. The CDR3 loop reads CASRTIKGPRSTNEQFF. The CDR3 DNA reads as TGTGCCAGCAGAACAATCAAGGGACCACGGTCAACCAATGAGCAGTTCTTC. Using reference TRBV11-2 and TRBJ2-1 for the parts outside the CDR3, the full variable domain is EAGVAQSPRYKIIEKRQSVAFWCNPISGHATLYWYQQILGQGPKLLIQFQNNGVVDDSQLPKDRFSAERLKGVDSTLKIQPAKLEDSAVYLCASRTIKGPRSTNEQFFGPGTRLTVL.

The chain recombines TRBV9 with TRBJ1-2; no clear D. This CDR3 has 13 amino acids. Trimming removed 4 bases from V and 8 bases from J, with 15 bases in between. Germline V gene sequence: CDR1 SGDLS, CDR2 YYNGEE. In DNA form, the CDR3 reads TGTGCCAGCAGCATAGATTTCGAAAACGGCTACACCTTC. This sequence encodes CASSIDFENGYTF.

This chain connects TRBV7-2 to TRBJ1-3, with D uncertain. The germline V gene encodes CDR1 SGHTA and CDR2 FQGNSA. The CDR3 spans 15 residues. V was pared by 7 bases and J by 1 base, with 14 bases between. CDR3 protein: CASTREALSGNTIYF. CDR3 bases: TGTGCCAGCACCCGGGAGGCGTTGTCTGGAAACACCATATATTTT.

This clone was observed once. The genes are TRBV7-9 and TRBJ1-1; tentatively, D is TRBD1 (5 bases). This CDR3 is 14 amino acids long. Per the germline V gene, CDR1 is SEHNR and CDR2 is FQNEAQ (reference sequence). Trimming shortened V by 5 bases and J by 4 bases, and 14 bases separated the two germline ends. This CDR3 reads CASSIQGRITEAFF. CDR3 bases: TGTGCCAGCAGCATTCAGGGTCGGATCACTGAAGCTTTCTTT.

The chain recombines TRBV7-9 with TRBJ1-1, with 7 nucleotides matching TRBD1. In germline, CDR1 is SEHNR, CDR2 FQNEAQ (reference sequence). V trimming: 5 bases; J trimming: 5 bases; junction bases outside the gene matches: 5. This CDR3 is built from 13 residues. The DNA of the CDR3 is TGTGCCAGCAGCCTACAGGGGATGACTGAAGCTTTCTTT. Translation gives CASSLQGMTEAFF.

This clone appeared once. V gene TRBV10-3 combines with J gene TRBJ2-1; 7 bases fit TRBD1. V was pared by 1 base and J by 5 bases, with 5 bases of the junction left unmatched. The germline gives CDR1 ENHRY, CDR2 SYGVKD. CDR3 length equals 15 residues. Written as DNA, the CDR3 is TGTGCCATCAGTGAGTTCGACAGGGTCAACAATGAGCAGTTCTTC. It translates to CAISEFDRVNNEQFF.